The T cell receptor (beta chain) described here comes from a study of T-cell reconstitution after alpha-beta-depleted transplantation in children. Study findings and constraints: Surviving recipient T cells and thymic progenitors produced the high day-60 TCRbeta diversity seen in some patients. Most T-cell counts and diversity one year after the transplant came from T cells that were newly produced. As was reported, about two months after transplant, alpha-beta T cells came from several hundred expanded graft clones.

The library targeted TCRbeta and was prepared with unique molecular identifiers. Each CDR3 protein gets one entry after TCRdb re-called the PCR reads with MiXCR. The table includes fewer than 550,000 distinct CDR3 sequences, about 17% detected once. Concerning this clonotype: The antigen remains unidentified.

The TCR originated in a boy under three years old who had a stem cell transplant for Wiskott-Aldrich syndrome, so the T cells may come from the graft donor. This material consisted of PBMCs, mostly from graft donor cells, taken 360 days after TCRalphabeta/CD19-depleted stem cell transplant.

CDR3 region: CASSLMVRGTEAFF. The CDR3 nucleotides read TGCGCCAGCAGCTTAATGGTTAGGGGCACTGAAGCTTTCTTT. This chain links TRBV5-1 with TRBJ1-1; D perhaps matches TRBD1 (5 bases). Germline V CDR1 and CDR2: SGHRS, YFSETQ. Trimming took 2 bases from V and 4 from J, leaving 12 bases between them. The length of the CDR3 is 14 residues.